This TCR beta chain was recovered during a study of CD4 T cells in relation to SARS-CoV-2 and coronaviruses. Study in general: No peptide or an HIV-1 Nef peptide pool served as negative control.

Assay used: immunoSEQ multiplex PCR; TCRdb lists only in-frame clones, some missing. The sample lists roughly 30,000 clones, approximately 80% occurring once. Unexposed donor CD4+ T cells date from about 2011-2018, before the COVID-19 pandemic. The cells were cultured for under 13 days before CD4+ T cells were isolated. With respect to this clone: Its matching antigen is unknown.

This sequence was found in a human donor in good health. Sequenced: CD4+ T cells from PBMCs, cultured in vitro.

CDR3 residues: CASSYSTGYSDYEQYF. The CDR3 DNA is TGTGCCAGCAGTTACTCGACAGGGTACAGCGACTACGAGCAGTACTTC. This chain connects TRBV6-6 to TRBJ2-7; TRBD1 aligns across 7 bases. J gave up 3 bases and V 0 bases, and 8 bases lay outside the gene matches. CDR1 is MNHNY and CDR2 is SVGAGI in the germline V gene (reference sequence). This CDR3 spans 16 amino acids.